One TCR beta chain is described in this entry. This specimen comes from a study of T cell changes during pregnancy in multiple sclerosis. Repertoires were generated with immunoSEQ multiplex PCR, while TCRdb's copy carries only in-frame clones and drops some. The sample lists tens of thousands of clones, approximately 90% occurring once. The V segment lost 3 bases and the J segment 4 bases; nucleotides outside the gene matches: 6. The V gene's germline CDR1 is LNHNV and CDR2 YYDKDF (reference sequence). The CDR3 spans 16 residues. The sequence was obtained from a female donor with multiple sclerosis, enrolled in a pregnancy study. The chain combines TRBV15 with TRBJ1-5; TRBD1 matches at 10 bases. This sample comprised CD4+ T cells from peripheral blood mononuclear cells, obtained in the first trimester of pregnancy. The CDR3 DNA follows: TGTGCCACCAGCAGCCGACAGGGGGCATGGAATCAGCCCCAGCATTTT. Amino acids: CATSSRQGAWNQPQHF.